Following are 22 T cell receptor beta chains from one sample sequenced in a study of tissue T cells after allogeneic stem cell transplantation. Sequencing was performed with immunoSEQ multiplex PCR; in TCRdb, only in-frame clones are kept and a portion is missing. The table includes almost 2,500 clones, 62% detected once. Sequenced input: gut tissue. Receptor source: a female BALB/c mouse in good health. The mouse line has the MHC haplotype H2-d.

Worth noting for this clone: Gene and germline names: mouse. The sequenced fragment ends 1 residue before the CDR3 boundary, so the rest is inferred from the germline J gene. The gene calls are TRBV13-1 and TRBJ1-5; no definite D call. The CDR3 has 12 amino acids. The V end lost 5 bases, the J end lost 0 bases, and 3 bases lay between the germline ends. Germline CDR1 is NSHNY and CDR2 is SYGAGN. CDR3 loop: CASRGNNQAPLF. The CDR3 bases that were read are TGTGCCAGCAGGGGTAACAACCAGGCTCCGCTT.

A remark on this clone: Mouse gene names apply. The read terminates 1 residue before the CDR3 end, so the remaining end is supplied by the germline J gene. The chain combines TRBV31 with TRBJ2-2, with 12 bases fitting TRBD2. V lost 3 bases, J lost 4 bases, and 3 bases stayed unmatched. The germline V gene encodes CDR1 GKSSPN and CDR2 SITVG. The CDR3 contains 15 residues. The CDR3 region is CAWSRLGGPTGQLYF. The CDR3 DNA, read in part, is TGTGCCTGGAGCCGACTGGGGGGGCCCACCGGGCAGCTCTAC.

Comment on this clone: All gene names here are mouse names. Read coverage stops 1 residue before the CDR3 terminus; the germline J gene supplies the remainder. The chain has TRBV5 and TRBJ2-7, with 10 nucleotides matching TRBD2. The junction had 2 bases not matched to a gene; V was cut back by 0 bases and J by 6 bases. Germline CDR1 LGHNA, CDR2 YNLKQL (reference sequence). There are 14 residues in the CDR3. CDR3 DNA, as far as it was read: TGTGCCAGCAGCCAAGATAGGGACTGGGGTGAACAGTAC. As protein: CASSQDRDWGEQY. The CDR3 as a whole reads CASSQDRDWGEQYF.

A word on this clone: Mouse germline and gene names are used. The read halts 1 residue ahead of the CDR3 end, with the missing end drawn from the germline J gene. The rearrangement joins TRBV19 to TRBJ2-4; 14 bases agree with TRBD2. V lost 2 bases and J lost 2; bases outside the gene matches: 4. The CDR3 consists of 17 residues. Germline V CDR1 and CDR2: FNHDT, SITEND (reference sequence). The CDR3 DNA, read in part, is TGTGCCAGCAGTATTGGGGGACTGGGGGGGCTTCAAAACACCTTGTAC. This encodes CASSIGGLGGLQNTLY. In full, the CDR3 is CASSIGGLGGLQNTLYF. Together with reference TRBV19 and TRBJ2-4, the CDR3 gives the full variable domain: GGIITQTPKFLIGQEGQKLTLKCQQNFNHDTMYWYRQDSGKGLRLIYYSITENDLQKGDLSEGYDASREKKSSFSLTVTSAQKNEMAVFLCASSIGGLGGLQNTLYFGAGTRLSVL.

To note about this clone: Here the gene names and germline are mouse. The read gets to within 1 residue of the CDR3 end, and the germline J gene fills in the rest. The V and J genes are TRBV13-3 and TRBJ2-4; D may be TRBD2 (7 bases). The CDR3 covers 16 residues. Germline CDR1 and CDR2: NNHDY and SYVADS. The V gene lost 1 base and the J gene lost 5 bases, with 17 bases spanning the gap. The part of the CDR3 DNA that was read is TGTGCCAGCAGTGATATTTGGGGGGCTTGGTCAAACACCTTGTAC. This sequence encodes CASSDIWGAWSNTLY. The CDR3 in full is CASSDIWGAWSNTLYF.

A note on this clone: Germline and genes here are mouse. The sequence runs out 1 residue before the end of the CDR3; the remainder is reconstructed from the germline J gene. The chain carries TRBV1 and TRBJ1-3; 9 bases fit TRBD1. J lost 4 bases, V lost 1 base, and 5 bases had no gene match. Germline V gene sequence: CDR1 NSQYPW, CDR2 LRSPGD (reference sequence). The CDR3 consists of 16 residues. The CDR3 is CTCSAVGQGFGNTLYF. The CDR3 bases that were read are TGCACCTGCAGTGCAGTAGGACAGGGGTTCGGAAATACGCTCTAT.

Concerning this clone itself: Gene and germline names: mouse. The read terminates 1 residue before the CDR3 end, so the remaining end is supplied by the germline J gene. The V and J genes are TRBV13-3 and TRBJ1-5; 9 bases are shared with TRBD1. V gave up 3 bases and J gave up 4 bases; unmatched junction bases: 5. The germline V gene encodes CDR1 NNHDY and CDR2 SYVADS. The CDR3 has 15 amino acids. CDR3 residues: CASSGTGGRNQAPLF. Incomplete CDR3 DNA: TGTGCCAGCAGTGGTACAGGGGGCCGGAACCAGGCTCCGCTT.

Concerning this clone itself: Mouse germline and gene names are used. With the read ending 1 residue before the CDR3 end, the germline J gene is used to fill in that end. The V gene is TRBV31, the J gene TRBJ1-4; D is uncertain. The CDR3 is 12 residues long. Germline lookup yields CDR1 GKSSPN and CDR2 SITVG. Trimming took off 4 bases at V and 5 bases at J, with 8 bases between the two ends. The sequenced CDR3 bases are TGTGCCTGGATTCGAAAAAACGAAAGATTATTT. Its translation: CAWIRKNERLF. The entire CDR3 sequence reads CAWIRKNERLFF. The whole variable domain, remainder taken from reference TRBV31 and TRBJ1-4, is AQTIHQWPVAEIKAVGSPLSLGCTIKGKSSPNLYWYWQATGGTLQQLFYSITVGQVESVVQLNLSASRPKDDQFILSTEKLLLSHSGFYLCAWIRKNERLFFGHGTKLSVL.

As to this clone: Mouse gene names apply. The CDR3 extends 1 residue past the end of the read, so its final part is completed from the germline J gene. The V and J genes are TRBV13-2 and TRBJ1-5; D remains unclear. Trimming pared 3 bases from V and 8 bases from J, leaving 12 bases between. The CDR3 runs 13 residues. CDR1 NNHNN and CDR2 SYGAGS come from the germline V gene (reference sequence). The CDR3 sequence: CASGAGSGEAPLF. The covered CDR3 bases are TGTGCCAGCGGTGCCGGGTCAGGAGAGGCTCCGCTT.

This clone has just a few counts. The genes and germline here are from mouse. Sequencing ends 1 residue short of the CDR3 end; the germline J gene provides the rest. The V and J genes are TRBV19 and TRBJ2-7; 12 nucleotides match TRBD1. This CDR3 comprises 14 residues. In germline, CDR1 is FNHDT, CDR2 SITEND (reference sequence). J lost 6 bases, V lost 2 bases, and 3 bases had no gene match. The part of the CDR3 DNA that was read is TGTGCCAGCAGTATGGGGACAGGGGGCGCTGAACAGTAC. Amino acids: CASSMGTGGAEQY. The complete CDR3 reads CASSMGTGGAEQYF.

On this clone itself: Mouse gene names and germline throughout. Sequencing ends 1 residue short of the CDR3 end; the germline J gene provides the rest. The chain has TRBV3 and TRBJ2-7; 9 bases align to TRBD1. CDR1 and CDR2 from the germline V gene are SNHLY and FYNGKV (reference sequence). The CDR3 runs 14 residues. The V gene end was trimmed by 5 bases and the J gene end by 3 bases; junction bases not matched to a gene: 5. CDR3 DNA, as far as it was read: TGTGCCAGCAGCCCAGAGACAGGGGGCTATGAACAGTAC. Translated, it gives CASSPETGGYEQY. The entire CDR3 protein is CASSPETGGYEQYF.

To note about this clone: Mouse gene names apply. The read terminates 1 residue ahead of where the CDR3 ends, so the germline J gene completes it. The chain employs TRBV4 and TRBJ1-4; possibly TRBD1 for D (6 bases). Germline V gene lookup returns CDR1 LGHDT and CDR2 YNNKQL (reference sequence). This CDR3 is built from 14 residues. Trimming pared 3 bases from V and 7 bases from J, leaving 12 bases between. CDR3: CASSYAGARERLFF. The sequenced CDR3 bases are TGTGCCAGCAGCTATGCAGGGGCTCGCGAAAGATTATTT.

A single count supports this clone. Gene labels here are mouse ones. Sequencing ends 1 residue short of the CDR3 end; the germline J gene provides the rest. V is TRBV16 and J is TRBJ2-5; tentatively, D is TRBD1 or TRBD2 (5 bases each). The V and J ends lost 2 bases and 6 bases respectively, with 9 bases between them. The CDR3 spans 13 residues. Germline V gives CDR1 SGHSA, CDR2 FRNQAP. CDR3 bases read: TGTGCAAGCAGCTTACGGGGGACGGACACCCAGTAC. Protein sequence: CASSLRGTDTQY. The full CDR3 reads CASSLRGTDTQYF.

A remark on this clone: Gene names follow the mouse nomenclature. The sequenced part of the CDR3 DNA is TGTGCTAGCAGTAGAGGGGGGGGTAGTCAAAACACCTTGTAC. Encoded protein: CASSRGGGSQNTLY. The complete CDR3 protein is CASSRGGGSQNTLYF. The gene calls are TRBV17 and TRBJ2-4; 7 bases map to TRBD2. The sequenced fragment ends 1 residue before the CDR3 boundary, so the rest is inferred from the germline J gene. This CDR3 spans 15 amino acids. Germline assignment: CDR1 MNHDT and CDR2 YYDKIL. The trim removed 1 base at V and 0 bases at J, leaving 1 base unmatched.

Worth noting for this clone: The gene names given are mouse names. The read stops 1 residue short of the end of the CDR3; the missing end is completed from the germline J gene. The chain combines TRBV20 with TRBJ2-5; 8 nucleotides match TRBD1. The germline V gene has CDR1 GFQATS and CDR2 STVNSAI. The CDR3 has 14 amino acids. J was trimmed by 2 bases and V by 0 bases; bases with no gene match: 1. CDR3 residues: CGARDGTGQDTQYF. The sequenced part of the CDR3 DNA is TGTGGTGCTAGGGACGGGACAGGCCAAGACACCCAGTAC.

This clone was observed a single time. Each gene name is a mouse one. The read gets to within 1 residue of the CDR3 end, and the germline J gene fills in the rest. This rearrangement joins TRBV4 to TRBJ2-2; a possible D gene is TRBD1 (6 bases). V dropped 8 bases and J dropped 3 bases, with 7 bases sitting between them. CDR1 LGHDT and CDR2 YNNKQL come from the germline V gene (reference sequence). The CDR3 loop spans 12 amino acids. The sequenced part of the CDR3 DNA is TGTGCCAGCCAGGGGTACACCGGGCAGCTCTAC. Translating it yields CASQGYTGQLY. From start to end, the CDR3 is CASQGYTGQLYF.

For this clone: Gene names follow the mouse nomenclature. Coverage ceases 1 residue before the CDR3 finishes, and the germline J gene fills in the end. J is TRBJ2-5 and V is TRBV14; D gene uncertain. CDR1 is SGHDT, CDR2 FRDEAV, per germline. Trimming cost V 0 bases and J 0 bases, with 5 bases left between them. CDR3 size: 14 residues. CDR3 region: CASSFSINQDTQYF. The covered CDR3 bases are TGTGCCAGCAGTTTCTCCATTAACCAAGACACCCAGTAC.

As concerns this clone: Gene names and germline match the mouse. The CDR3 extends 1 residue past the end of the read, so its final part is completed from the germline J gene. J is TRBJ2-1 and V is TRBV13-2, with TRBD1 matching 8 bases. The CDR3 sequence is 13 residues long. Germline trimming cut 5 bases from V and 3 bases from J; bases unmatched to any gene: 1. The V gene's germline CDR1 is NNHNN and CDR2 SYGAGS (reference sequence). CDR3 DNA, as far as it was read: TGTGCCAGCGGGGACAGGGTCTATGCTGAGCAGTTC. Its protein product is CASGDRVYAEQF. The complete CDR3 protein is CASGDRVYAEQFF.

Only a few counts were recorded for this clone. Gene names are mouse gene names. The missing CDR3 end, 1 residue past where the read stops, is filled in from the germline J gene. The chain links TRBV13-2 to TRBJ2-1; TRBD2 matches 7 bases. Germline V gene sequence: CDR1 NNHNN, CDR2 SYGAGS (reference sequence). The CDR3 spans 16 residues. Trimming at V came to 0 bases and at J to 0 bases, leaving 3 bases not matched to a gene. CDR3 DNA, as far as it was read: TGTGCCAGCGGTGATGCCGGGACTGATAACTATGCTGAGCAGTTC. It translates to CASGDAGTDNYAEQF. Given in full, the CDR3 is CASGDAGTDNYAEQFF.

In regard to this clone: Mouse names are used for the genes. The read comes to an end 1 residue before the CDR3 does, leaving the germline J gene to fill in the end. The chain uses TRBV20 and TRBJ2-4, with TRBD2 matching 12 bases. The ends lost 5 bases at V and 4 bases at J; junction bases unmatched: 7. Germline CDR1 GFQATS, CDR2 STVNSAI. The CDR3 contains 15 residues. The CDR3 bases that were read are TGTGGTGCTTTGTCCGGGACTGGGGGGAAAAACACCTTGTAC. It encodes CGALSGTGGKNTLY. The entire CDR3 sequence reads CGALSGTGGKNTLYF.

On this clone itself: The gene names given are mouse names. CDR3 sequence reads: CTCSAETGGGTGQLYF. CDR3 DNA (partial): TGCACCTGCAGTGCAGAGACAGGGGGCGGCACCGGGCAGCTCTAC. This chain joins TRBV1 and TRBJ2-2, with 10 bases that match TRBD1. The CDR3 end lies 1 residue beyond the end of the read and is filled in from the germline J gene. Germline V gives CDR1 NSQYPW, CDR2 LRSPGD (reference sequence). With V trimmed by 0 bases and J by 4 bases, 2 bases remained unmatched. The CDR3 extends over 16 amino acids.

On this clone: The gene names here belong to mouse. The CDR3 end falls 1 residue outside the read, so it is completed with the germline J gene. This rearrangement joins TRBV2 to TRBJ1-2; D uncertain. CDR1 and CDR2 from the germline V gene are LGHNA and YSYQKL. This CDR3 spans 13 amino acids. V gave up 0 bases and J gave up 2 bases, with 4 bases separating them. Here the CDR3 reads CASSQDENSDYTF. The part of the CDR3 DNA that was read is TGTGCCAGCAGCCAAGATGAGAACTCCGACTACACC.